The 5 T cell receptor beta chains given below trace back to one sample, sequenced in a study of Ad26.COV2.S vaccination and SARS-CoV-2 variants. Sequencing used immunoSEQ multiplex PCR; TCRdb keeps in-frame clones, though not all of them. The table lists hundreds of thousands of clones, about 89% of them singletons. Treatment noted: around 19 received Ad26.COV2.S at low or high dose, single or two shots; about 5 received placebo; per-sample allocation not given. Repertoires come from day 63 after the first vaccine or placebo injection. Material: peripheral blood, obtained in a trial of Ad26.COV2.S vaccine versus placebo. All receptors derive from a person aged 18 to 59 who received the Ad26.COV2.S COVID-19 vaccine or a placebo.

On this clone: Distinct nucleotide sequences in the sample also encode this CDR3. This sequence joins TRBV6-2 or TRBV6-3 and TRBJ1-1, with TRBD1 as a possible D gene (5 bases). Germline assignment: CDR1 MNHEY and CDR2 SVGEGT. Trimming shortened V by 2 bases and J by 3 bases, and 7 bases separated the two germline ends. The CDR3 consists of 13 residues. The CDR3 nucleotides read TGTGCCAGCAGTTACAGGGGTGACACTGAAGCTTTCTTT. Translation gives CASSYRGDTEAFF.

This chain links TRBV6-2 or TRBV6-3 with TRBJ2-1, with TRBD1 matching 7 bases. Germline V gene sequence: CDR1 MNHEY, CDR2 SVGEGT. Trimming removed 6 bases from V and 8 bases from J; junction bases left unmatched: 10. This CDR3 is 14 amino acids long. CDR3 nucleotide sequence: TGTGCCAGCAGCCAGAGACAGGGTATCGATGAGCAGTTCTTC. Translation gives CASSQRQGIDEQFF.

This chain uses TRBV4-1 with TRBJ2-7; D ambiguous. Between the trimmed V and J ends, which lost 4 bases and 6 bases, there was a span of 19 bases. Germline CDR1 is MGHRA and CDR2 is YSYEKL. This CDR3 spans 15 amino acids. The CDR3: CASSPLLTETFEQYF. As DNA, the CDR3 is TGCGCCAGCAGCCCCTTGCTGACGGAAACGTTCGAGCAGTACTTC.

This chain uses TRBV29-1 with TRBJ1-1; D is undetermined. Trimming removed 6 bases from V and 4 bases from J, with 12 bases in between. This CDR3 has 12 residues. CDR1 and CDR2 from the germline V gene are SQVTM and ANQGSEA. Written as DNA, the CDR3 is TGCAGCGTGCTAAAGGGAGCCACTGAAGCTTTCTTT. This translates into CSVLKGATEAFF. Complete variable domain (other parts from reference TRBV29-1 and TRBJ1-1): SAVISQKPSRDICQRGTSLTIQCQVDSQVTMMFWYRQQPGQSLTLIATANQGSEATYESGFVIDKFPISRPNLTFSTLTVSNMSPEDSSIYLCSVLKGATEAFFGQGTRLTVV.

The chain carries TRBV4-1 and TRBJ2-1; a weak D match, TRBD2 (6 bases). The V and J ends lost 4 bases and 2 bases respectively, with 21 bases between them. CDR1 and CDR2 (germline): MGHRA, YSYEKL. CDR3 length: 18 amino acids. The CDR3 DNA is TGCGCCAGCAGCCCGCCCCAAGTCGGGAGTGGGACCTACAATGAGCAGTTCTTC. This encodes CASSPPQVGSGTYNEQFF.